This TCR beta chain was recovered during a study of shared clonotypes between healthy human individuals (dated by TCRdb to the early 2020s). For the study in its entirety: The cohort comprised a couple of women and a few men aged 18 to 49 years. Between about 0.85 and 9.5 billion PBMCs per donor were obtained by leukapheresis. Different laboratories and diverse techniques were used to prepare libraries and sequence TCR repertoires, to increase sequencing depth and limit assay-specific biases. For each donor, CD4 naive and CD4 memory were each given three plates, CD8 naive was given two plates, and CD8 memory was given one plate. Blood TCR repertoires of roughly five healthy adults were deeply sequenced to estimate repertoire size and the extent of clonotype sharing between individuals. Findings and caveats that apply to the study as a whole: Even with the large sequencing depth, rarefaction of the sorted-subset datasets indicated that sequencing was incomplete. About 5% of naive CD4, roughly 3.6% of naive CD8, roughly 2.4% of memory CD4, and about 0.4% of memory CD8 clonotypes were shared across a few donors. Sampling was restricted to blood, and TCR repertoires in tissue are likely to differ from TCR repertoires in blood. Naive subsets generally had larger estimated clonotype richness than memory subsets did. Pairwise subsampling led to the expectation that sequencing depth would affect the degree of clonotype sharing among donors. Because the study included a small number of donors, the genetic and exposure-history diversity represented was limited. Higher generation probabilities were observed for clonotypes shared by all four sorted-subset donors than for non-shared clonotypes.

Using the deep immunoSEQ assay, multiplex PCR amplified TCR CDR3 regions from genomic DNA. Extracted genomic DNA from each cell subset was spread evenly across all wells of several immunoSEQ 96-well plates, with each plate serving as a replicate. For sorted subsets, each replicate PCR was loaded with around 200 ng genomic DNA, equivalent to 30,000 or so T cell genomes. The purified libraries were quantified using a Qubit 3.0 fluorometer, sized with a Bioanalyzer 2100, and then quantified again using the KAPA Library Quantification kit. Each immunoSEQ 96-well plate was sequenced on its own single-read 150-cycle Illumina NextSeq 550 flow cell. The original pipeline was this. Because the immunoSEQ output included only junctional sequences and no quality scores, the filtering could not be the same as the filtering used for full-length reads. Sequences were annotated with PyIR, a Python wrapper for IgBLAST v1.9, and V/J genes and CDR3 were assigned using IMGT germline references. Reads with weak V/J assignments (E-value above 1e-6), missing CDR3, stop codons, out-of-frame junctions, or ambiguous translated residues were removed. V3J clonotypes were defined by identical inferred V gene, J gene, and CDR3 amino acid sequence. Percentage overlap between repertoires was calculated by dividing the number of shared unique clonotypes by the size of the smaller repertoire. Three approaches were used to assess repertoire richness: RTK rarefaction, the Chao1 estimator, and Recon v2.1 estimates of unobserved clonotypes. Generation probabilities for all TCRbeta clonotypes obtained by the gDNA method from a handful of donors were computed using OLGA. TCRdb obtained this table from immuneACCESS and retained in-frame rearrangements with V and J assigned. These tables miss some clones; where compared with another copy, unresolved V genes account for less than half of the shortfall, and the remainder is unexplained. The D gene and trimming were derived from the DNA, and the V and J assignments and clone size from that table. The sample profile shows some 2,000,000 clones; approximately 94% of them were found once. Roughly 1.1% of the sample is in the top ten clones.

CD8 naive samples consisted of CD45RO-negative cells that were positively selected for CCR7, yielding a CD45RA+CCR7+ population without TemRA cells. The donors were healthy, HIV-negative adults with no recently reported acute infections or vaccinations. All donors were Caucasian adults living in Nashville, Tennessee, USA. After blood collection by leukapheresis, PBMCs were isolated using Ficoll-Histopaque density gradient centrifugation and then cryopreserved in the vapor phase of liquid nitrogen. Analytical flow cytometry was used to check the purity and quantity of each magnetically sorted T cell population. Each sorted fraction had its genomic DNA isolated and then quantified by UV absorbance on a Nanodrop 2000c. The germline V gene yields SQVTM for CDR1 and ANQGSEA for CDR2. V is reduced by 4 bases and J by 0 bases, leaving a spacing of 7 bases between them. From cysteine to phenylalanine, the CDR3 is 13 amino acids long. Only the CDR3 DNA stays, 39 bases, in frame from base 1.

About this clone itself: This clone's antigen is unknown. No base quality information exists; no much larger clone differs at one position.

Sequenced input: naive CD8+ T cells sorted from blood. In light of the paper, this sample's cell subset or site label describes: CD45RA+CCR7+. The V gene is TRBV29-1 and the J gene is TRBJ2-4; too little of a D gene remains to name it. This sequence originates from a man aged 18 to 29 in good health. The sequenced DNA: TGCAGCGTTGTGAGAGAAGCCAAAAACATTCAGTACTTC. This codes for CSVVREAKNIQYF.